This T cell receptor beta chain comes out of a study of T cell responses to AZD1222 COVID-19 vaccine. Study-level findings and limits: Baseline serology detected seropositivity in only five or six AZD1222 recipients. The donors showed a predominance of white British ancestry and of females, with possible underestimation of clonal diversity. Reportedly, close to half of spike-specific TCRs are directed against unmutated variant regions.

V was trimmed by 0 bases and J by 6 bases, leaving 15 bases between them. The CDR3 totals 15 residues. The V gene's germline CDR1 is MNHEY and CDR2 SMNVEV (reference sequence). Pooling covered second doses at about 4 or about 12 weeks. As regards this clone: The antigen is not known.

TCRdb's copy holds only in-frame clones and misses some; the assay was immunoSEQ multiplex PCR. The repertoire has 150,000 to 200,000 clones, approximately 90% of them found once; the top ten carry approximately 1.2%. This TCR was recovered from an adult who received the AZD1222 COVID-19 vaccine. The source material was peripheral blood, sampled 28 days after the second AZD1222 dose. The V call is TRBV27, the J call TRBJ2-7; D might be TRBD2 (6 bases). The CDR3 DNA sequence: TGTGCCAGCAGTTTATCTGGGGAGGCGGTGGGCGAGCAGTACTTC. Translated, it gives CASSLSGEAVGEQYF.